The entry below gives a single T cell receptor beta chain sequence along with its context. This CDR3 is built from 16 residues. V was pared by 5 bases and J by 0 bases, with 5 bases of the junction left unmatched. The germline V gene encodes CDR1 SGHAT and CDR2 FQNNGV. This sample is drawn from a study of blood T cell repertoires in COVID-19. Authors' analysis steps: Reference gene primer amplification yielded estimated nucleated cell counts. Method: immunoSEQ multiplex PCR; TCRdb's copy keeps in-frame clones and lacks some. The V and J calls and the clone size are those of that table, but D and trimming were determined from the DNA. The sample carries about 110,000 clones, approximately 83% recorded once.

This sequence joins TRBV11-2 and TRBJ2-5, with 11 bases lining up with TRBD1. The specimen was peripheral blood. This TCR was sampled from a woman aged 70 to 79 with acute or convalescent COVID-19. DNA for the CDR3: TGTGCCAGCAGCAGATGGGACAGGGGGTACCAAGAGACCCAGTACTTC. Its translation: CASSRWDRGYQETQYF.